The source of this T cell receptor (beta chain) is a study of cytomegalovirus exposure and HLA in healthy donors. Background on the study: A preliminary data release comprised 80 million to 95 million unique TCRs obtained from HLA-typed donors.

Study outcomes and limitations: V- and J-gene trimming in TCR beta was tied to a missense DCLRE1C variant by an analysis performed later. A later analysis reportedly identified an Asian-associated ancestry cluster as carrying fewer N-insertions than the approximately 710-donor mean.

Primers: 60 Vbeta forward and 13 Jbeta reverse. Here immunoSEQ multiplex PCR was the method, and the copy in TCRdb shows in-frame clones only, minus some. The sample lists around 130,000 clones, roughly 66% seen once, with more than 1.5% in the top ten. The germline CDR1 and CDR2 sequences are LGHNA and YNFKEQ. The CDR3 length is 16 residues. On this clone: Its antigen remains unknown. The junction departs from germline at one end; a sequencing error may be responsible.

The gene calls are TRBV4-2 and TRBJ2-7, with TRBD2 matching over 9 bases. The sequencing sample was made of PBMCs. The clonotype was recovered from a man aged 18 to 29 in good health and CMV-seronegative. CDR3 sequence (DNA): TGTGCCAGCAGCAAAGAGGGAATAGCGGGAGACTACGAGCAGTACTTC. Its translation: CASSKEGIAGDYEQYF.